This T cell receptor beta chain derives from a study of shared T cell receptors in the human thymus. Only in-frame clones appear in the TCRdb table, and some are missing; sequencing was by immunoSEQ multiplex PCR. This sample has hundreds of thousands of clones; roughly 94% occur once, and the top ten carry 0.015% to 0.025%. The origin of this receptor is a human donor. Sequencing was performed on thymocytes.

CDR3 region: CASSLQAGRQGGNQPQHF. The CDR3 region has the DNA TGTGCCAGCAGTCTCCAGGCAGGCCGACAGGGCGGCAATCAGCCCCAGCATTTT. V usage is TRBV2 and J usage is TRBJ1-5; 7 nucleotides align to TRBD1. Losses at the gene ends were 5 bases for V and 2 bases for J; bases not matched to a gene: 15. The CDR3 spans 18 residues. In germline, CDR1 is SNHLY, CDR2 FYNNEI.